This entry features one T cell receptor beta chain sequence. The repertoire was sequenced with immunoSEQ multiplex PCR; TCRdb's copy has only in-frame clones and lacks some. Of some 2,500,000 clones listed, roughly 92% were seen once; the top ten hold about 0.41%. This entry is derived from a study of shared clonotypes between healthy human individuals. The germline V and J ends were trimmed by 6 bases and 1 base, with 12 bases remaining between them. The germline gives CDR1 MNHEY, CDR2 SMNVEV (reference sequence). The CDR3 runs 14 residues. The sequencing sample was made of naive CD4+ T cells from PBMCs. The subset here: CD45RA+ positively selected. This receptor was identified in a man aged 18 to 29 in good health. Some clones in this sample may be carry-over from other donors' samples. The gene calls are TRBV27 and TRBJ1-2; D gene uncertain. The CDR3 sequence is CASRDGNFNYGYTF. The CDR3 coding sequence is TGTGCCAGCAGGGACGGCAATTTTAACTATGGCTACACCTTC.